The present T cell receptor (beta chain) was sequenced within a study of T-cell reconstitution after alpha-beta-depleted transplantation in children. A library of TCRbeta sequences, prepared with unique molecular identifiers, was generated. TCRdb re-called the PCR reads through MiXCR, storing one row per CDR3 protein. Counted here are 540,000 or so distinct CDR3 sequences, 23% occurring once; the ten biggest clones make up roughly 13%. This clonotype was seen at least ten times. The antigen remains undetermined. The CDR3 has 14 residues. V dropped 5 bases and J dropped 3; count of bases not matched to a gene: 6. From germline, CDR1 is DFQATT and CDR2 SNEGSKA (reference sequence). Overall study findings and caveats: There were some patients whose high TCRbeta diversity at day 60 came from surviving recipient T cells and thymic progenitors. Several hundred expanded graft clones reportedly were the source of alpha-beta T cells about two months after transplant. Among T cells one year after transplant, newly produced cells accounted for most counts and diversity.

This specimen was PBMCs, mostly from graft donor cells, taken 360 days after TCRalphabeta/CD19-depleted stem cell transplant. This chain links TRBV20-1 with TRBJ2-2; 7 bases align to TRBD1. The receptor comes from a boy under two years old who had a stem cell transplant for acute myeloid leukemia, so the T cells may come from the graft donor. As DNA, the CDR3 is TGCAGTGCTTCATACAGGGGTGACACCGGGGAGCTGTTTTTT. The encoded protein is CSASYRGDTGELFF.